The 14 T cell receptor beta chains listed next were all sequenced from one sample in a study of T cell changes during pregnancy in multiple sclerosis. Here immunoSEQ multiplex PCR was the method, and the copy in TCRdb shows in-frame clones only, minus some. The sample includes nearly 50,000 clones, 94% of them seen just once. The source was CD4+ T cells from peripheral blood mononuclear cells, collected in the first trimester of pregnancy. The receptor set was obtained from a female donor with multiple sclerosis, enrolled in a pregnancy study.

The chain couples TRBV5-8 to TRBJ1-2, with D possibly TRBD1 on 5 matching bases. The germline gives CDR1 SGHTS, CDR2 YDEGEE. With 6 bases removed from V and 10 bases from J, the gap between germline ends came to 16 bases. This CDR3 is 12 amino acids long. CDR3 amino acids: CASTVVRQSYTF. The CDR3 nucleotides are TGTGCCAGCACCGTCGTCCGACAGTCCTACACCTTC.

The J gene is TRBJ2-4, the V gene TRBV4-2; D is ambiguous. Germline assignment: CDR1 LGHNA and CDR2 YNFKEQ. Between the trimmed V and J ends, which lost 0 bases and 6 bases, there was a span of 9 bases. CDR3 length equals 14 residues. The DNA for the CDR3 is TGTGCCAGCAGCCAAGATAGTTCCGTAAACATTCAGTACTTC. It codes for CASSQDSSVNIQYF.

The CDR3 is CASSSQRIRDKSGEQYF. CDR3 coding DNA: TGTGCCAGCAGCTCCCAACGAATACGGGACAAGAGTGGCGAGCAGTACTTC. V is TRBV7-8 and J is TRBJ2-7; a possible D gene is TRBD1 (6 bases). The CDR3 contains 17 residues. Looked up from germline, CDR1 is SGHVS and CDR2 is FQNEAQ. Trimming took off 4 bases at V and 6 bases at J, with 25 bases between the two ends.

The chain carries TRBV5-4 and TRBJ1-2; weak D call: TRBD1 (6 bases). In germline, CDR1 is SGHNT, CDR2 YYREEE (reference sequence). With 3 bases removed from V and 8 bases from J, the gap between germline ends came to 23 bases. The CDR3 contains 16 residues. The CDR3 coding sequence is TGTGCCAGCAGCTCAGGTCCCCGGGACACAAGGGGAGGCTACACCTTC. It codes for CASSSGPRDTRGGYTF.

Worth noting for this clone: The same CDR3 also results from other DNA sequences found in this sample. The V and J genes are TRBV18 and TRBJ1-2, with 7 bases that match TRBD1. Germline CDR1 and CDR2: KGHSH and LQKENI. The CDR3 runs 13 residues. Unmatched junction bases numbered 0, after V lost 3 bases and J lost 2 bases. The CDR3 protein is CASSPGQNYGYTF. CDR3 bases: TGTGCCAGCTCACCGGGACAGAACTATGGCTACACCTTC.

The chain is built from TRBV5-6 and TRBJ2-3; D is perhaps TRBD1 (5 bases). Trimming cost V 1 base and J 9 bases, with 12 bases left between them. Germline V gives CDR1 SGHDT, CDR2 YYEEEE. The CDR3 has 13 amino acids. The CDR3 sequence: CASSLKGVDTQYF. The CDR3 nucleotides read TGTGCCAGCAGCTTGAAAGGGGTTGACACGCAGTATTTT. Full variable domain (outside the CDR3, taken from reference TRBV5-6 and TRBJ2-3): DAGVTQSPTHLIKTRGQQVTLRCSPKSGHDTVSWYQQALGQGPQFIFQYYEEEERQRGNFPDRFSGHQFPNYSSELNVNALLLGDSALYLCASSLKGVDTQYFGPGTRLTVL.

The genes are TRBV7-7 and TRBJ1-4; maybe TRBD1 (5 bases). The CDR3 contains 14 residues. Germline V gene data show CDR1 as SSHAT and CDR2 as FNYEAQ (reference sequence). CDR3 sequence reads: CASRWGEVDEKLFF. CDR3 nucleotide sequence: TGTGCTAGCCGTTGGGGGGAGGTCGATGAAAAACTGTTTTTT.

CDR3 region: CASSVQNNEQFF. In DNA, the CDR3 is TGTGCCAGCAGTGTGCAGAACAATGAGCAGTTCTTC. V is TRBV2 and J is TRBJ2-1; D unclear. V was clipped by 4 bases and J by 5 bases, with 6 bases between them. This CDR3 is built from 12 residues. Per the germline V gene, CDR1 is SNHLY and CDR2 is FYNNEI.

The DNA of the CDR3 is TGCGCCAGCAGCTCTGACAGGGGAGCAGAAGCTTTCTTT. This encodes CASSSDRGAEAFF. The rearrangement uses TRBV5-1 and TRBJ1-1; 8 nucleotides line up with TRBD1. With V trimmed by 3 bases and J by 8 bases, 6 bases remained unmatched. Germline CDR1 and CDR2: SGHRS and YFSETQ. CDR3 length: 13 residues.

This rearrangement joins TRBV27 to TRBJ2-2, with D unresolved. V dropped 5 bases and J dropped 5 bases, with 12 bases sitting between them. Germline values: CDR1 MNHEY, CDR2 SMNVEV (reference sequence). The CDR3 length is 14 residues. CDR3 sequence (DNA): TGTGCCAGCAGTGGCCGACGGCGGACCGGGGAGCTGTTTTTT. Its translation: CASSGRRRTGELFF.

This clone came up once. CDR3 nucleotides: TGTGCCACCTCCCAGGGGGTGGCGAACACTGAAGCTTTCTTT. It codes for CATSQGVANTEAFF. The V gene is TRBV11-2, the J gene TRBJ1-1; 7 bases are shared with TRBD1. CDR1 is SGHAT and CDR2 is FQNNGV in the germline V gene. This CDR3 spans 14 amino acids. Trimming cost V 10 bases and J 1 base; bases outside gene matches: 9.

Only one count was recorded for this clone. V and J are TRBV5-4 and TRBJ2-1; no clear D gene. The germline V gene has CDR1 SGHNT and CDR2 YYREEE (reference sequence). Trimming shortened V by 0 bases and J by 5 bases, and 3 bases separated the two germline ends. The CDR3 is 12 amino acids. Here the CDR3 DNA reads TGTGCCAGCAGCTTGGACAACAATGAGCAGTTCTTC. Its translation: CASSLDNNEQFF. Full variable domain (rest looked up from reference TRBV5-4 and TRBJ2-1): ETGVTQSPTHLIKTRGQQVTLRCSSQSGHNTVSWYQQALGQGPQFIFQYYREEENGRGNFPPRFSGLQFPNYSSELNVNALELDDSALYLCASSLDNNEQFFGPGTRLTVL.

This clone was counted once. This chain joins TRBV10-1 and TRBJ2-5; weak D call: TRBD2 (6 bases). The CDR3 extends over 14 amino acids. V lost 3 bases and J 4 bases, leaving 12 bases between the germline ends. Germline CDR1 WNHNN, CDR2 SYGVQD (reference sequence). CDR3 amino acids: CASSDQRAGETQYF. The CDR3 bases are TGCGCCAGCAGTGATCAGCGGGCCGGAGAGACCCAGTACTTC.

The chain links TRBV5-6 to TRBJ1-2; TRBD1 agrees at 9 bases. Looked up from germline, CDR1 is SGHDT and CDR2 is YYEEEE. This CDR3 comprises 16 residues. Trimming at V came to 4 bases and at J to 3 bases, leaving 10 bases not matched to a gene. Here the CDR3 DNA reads TGTGCCAGCAGCGGGACCCGGGACAGGGCAGACTATGGCTACACCTTC. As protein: CASSGTRDRADYGYTF.